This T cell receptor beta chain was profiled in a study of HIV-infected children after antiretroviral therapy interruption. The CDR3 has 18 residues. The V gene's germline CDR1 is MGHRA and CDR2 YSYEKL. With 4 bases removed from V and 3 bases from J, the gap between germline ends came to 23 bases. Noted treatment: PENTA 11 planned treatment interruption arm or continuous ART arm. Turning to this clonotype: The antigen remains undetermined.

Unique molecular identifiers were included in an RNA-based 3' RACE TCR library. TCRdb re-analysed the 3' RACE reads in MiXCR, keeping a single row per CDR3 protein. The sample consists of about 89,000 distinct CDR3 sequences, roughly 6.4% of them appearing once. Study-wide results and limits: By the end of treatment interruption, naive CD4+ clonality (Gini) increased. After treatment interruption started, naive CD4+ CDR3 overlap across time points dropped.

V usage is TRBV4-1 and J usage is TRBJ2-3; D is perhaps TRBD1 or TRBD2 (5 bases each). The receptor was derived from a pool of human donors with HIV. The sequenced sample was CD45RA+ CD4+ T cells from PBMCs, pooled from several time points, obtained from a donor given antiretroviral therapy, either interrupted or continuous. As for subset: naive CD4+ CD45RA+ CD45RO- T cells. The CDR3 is CASSPKREFWGSTDTQYF. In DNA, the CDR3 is TGCGCCAGCAGCCCCAAGAGGGAGTTCTGGGGGAGTACAGATACGCAGTATTTT.